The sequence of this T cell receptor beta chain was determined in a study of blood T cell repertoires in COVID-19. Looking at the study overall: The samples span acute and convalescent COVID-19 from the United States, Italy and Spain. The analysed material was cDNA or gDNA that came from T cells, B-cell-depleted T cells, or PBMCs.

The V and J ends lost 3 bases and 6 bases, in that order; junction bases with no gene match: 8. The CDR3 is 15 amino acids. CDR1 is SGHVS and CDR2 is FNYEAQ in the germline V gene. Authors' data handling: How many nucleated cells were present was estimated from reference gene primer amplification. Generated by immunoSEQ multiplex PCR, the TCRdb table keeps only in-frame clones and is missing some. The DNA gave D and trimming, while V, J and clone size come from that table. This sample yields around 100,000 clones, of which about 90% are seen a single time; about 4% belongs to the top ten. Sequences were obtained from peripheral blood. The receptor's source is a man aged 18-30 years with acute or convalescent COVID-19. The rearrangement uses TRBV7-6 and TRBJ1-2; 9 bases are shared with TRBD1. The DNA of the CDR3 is TGTGCCAGCAGCTTGAACAGGGGGCAATCTAATGGCTACACCTTC. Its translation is CASSLNRGQSNGYTF. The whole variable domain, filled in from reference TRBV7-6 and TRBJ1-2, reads GAGVSQSPRYKVTKRGQDVALRCDPISGHVSLYWYRQALGQGPEFLTYFNYEAQQDKSGLPNDRFSAERPEGSISTLTIQRTEQRDSAMYRCASSLNRGQSNGYTFGSGTRLTVV.